This TCR beta chain emerged from a study of cytomegalovirus exposure and HLA in healthy donors (dated by TCRdb to 2016 to 2017). Regarding the complete study: In an earlier analysis of 450 to 750 of the donors, 276 Gb of sequence data and 90 million to 130 million unique TCR beta sequences from approximately 180 million T cells were reported. Roughly 300 gigabases of sequencing data and roughly 90 million unique TCR sequences were included in an early release covering 500 to 750 HLA-typed donors. Among the roughly 410 genotyped donors, roughly 80% belonged to the genetic ancestry cluster associated with self-reported Caucasian donors. The study aimed to test whether signatures of past pathogen exposure could be identified by cataloging public T cell receptors. The T cell repertoires of 670 or so subjects were profiled by immunosequencing and related to cytomegalovirus serostatus. Along with the approximately 620-subject first cohort, a separate validation cohort of 120 different subjects was used. High-throughput TCR immunosequencing, statistical association of individual TCRs with disease status, and machine learning were combined to predict cytomegalovirus infection status. A later analysis re-analyzed previously published TCR beta repertoires from 666 donors and added high-resolution HLA genotyping to study TCR occurrence patterns. Rather than drawing on any new phenotypic data, the later analysis identified candidate immune exposures from TCR beta sequences and the way those sequences occurred across donors. An earlier analysis of 587 of the donors applied high-throughput TCR beta sequencing to assess whether each TCR beta V gene segment acted as functional or pseudogenic. Donor age, sex, ethnicity and CMV serostatus were compiled alongside the repertoire data. Genome-wide SNP genotypes for about 65% of the roughly 700 donors were used in a later genetic analysis, which treated that subset as a discovery cohort. All discovery cohort repertoires had been generated on a single sequencing platform. HLA typing included class I and class II loci at four-digit resolution. Typing coverage varied by locus: about 620-630 donors for A, B, C, DRB1 and DQB1; some 520 for DQA1; some 610 for DPA1; roughly 450 for DPB1. Because of strong linkage in the cohort, five DR-DQ haplotypes were treated as single units for association and clustering. Across some 400 genotyped donors of the cohort, an average of about 240,000 unique TCR beta nucleotide sequences per donor were sequenced, and approximately 19% of those sequences were non-productive. Here is what the overall study found, with its caveats: An association between a missense DCLRE1C variant and V-gene and J-gene trimming of TCR beta chains was found in a later genetic analysis and replicated in an independent cohort. Because HLA typing was unavailable for some donors at each locus, only the typed subset was used in association tests. In an earlier analysis of about 600 of the donors, most TCR beta V segments appeared in productive rearrangements about 90% or about 30% of the time, broadly matching IMGT annotations. A later analysis reported that several top co-occurrence clusters appeared linked to parvovirus B19, influenza, CMV and Epstein-Barr virus. A cluster of highly shared sequence variants was judged likely to represent a technical artifact of the sequencing pipeline. Correlated functional status among segregating V segments might be attributable to linkage disequilibrium, but an unknown experimental factor could not be ruled out. In a later analysis, HLA-associated TCR beta chains showed more clonal expansion and lower generation probabilities than non-associated chains that were equally common. A further reported finding was that TCR beta sequences accurately predicted the HLA-A and HLA-B alleles for most subjects in the first cohort. Sequencing depth was assumed to be roughly uniform across donors in the presence/absence analyses, though that assumption may not hold. Most TCR sequences were observed very rarely across donors, whereas some public TCRs were present in many individuals. According to the authors, the approach could potentially be generalized to other disease states and immunological phenotypes. Only TCR beta chains were sequenced in this cohort, and the absence of alpha or paired-chain data limited detectable features. A few of the identified cytomegalovirus-associated TCR beta chains were confirmed in vitro to be specific for cytomegalovirus antigens. Cytomegalovirus status was reported to be diagnosed by the classifier with high specificity and sensitivity in both the original and validation cohorts. In a later genetic analysis, fewer N-insertions in productive TCRs were reported among donors in an Asian-associated ancestry cluster than the 666-donor mean. Some IMGT-functional V segments, including TRBV6-2 and TRBV6-3, could not be told apart with the 87-base-pair reads, so those segments were excluded. In a later analysis, 16,951 TCR beta sequences were associated with specific HLA alleles at a false discovery rate of 0.05. Because counts were too low, seventeen rarely observed V segments, including chromosome 9 orphons, were excluded from the earlier analysis of 500 to 700 of the donors. In a later analysis, the rate of TCR association differed among HLA loci, with DRB1 alleles having the most associated TCRs and HLA-C alleles having the fewest. Strong co-occurrence of HLA alleles, especially DR and DQ, made assigning TCR associations to individual alleles difficult. Most CMV-associated TCR beta chains appeared to be HLA-restricted in a later analysis, and the HLA associations seemed to be driven largely by CMV exposure. The study listed around 160 TCR beta chains as associated with cytomegalovirus. CMV serostatus was the only immune exposure information available for the cohort.

In the case of this clone: Its binding antigen is unknown. It has no much larger one-base neighbor in the sample; base qualities were not kept.

Receptors were amplified or captured by the immunoSEQ multiplex PCR assay. For the multiplex PCR, a mixture combining 60 forward primers for TCR Vbeta segments and 13 reverse primers for TCR Jbeta segments was used. A multiplex PCR assay on genomic DNA amplified the CDR3 region of rearranged TCR beta genes. On the Illumina HiSeq System, the amplified TCR beta libraries were sequenced as 87-base-pair reads. Turning to the authors' computational methods: A later analysis counted some 80 million unique TCR beta chains across the 500 to 850 repertoires, and 10 million to 11 million of these chains were shared by at least two donors. A nearest-neighbor algorithm error-corrected the raw reads and collapsed the reads into unique sequences, merging closely related sequences to remove PCR and sequencing errors. CDR3 sequences were aligned to IMGT reference sequences to assign V, D and J gene segments. For a sequence to be retained, a match of at least six nucleotides to both a V gene segment and a J gene segment was required. Rearrangements were called productive when the CDR3 lacked stop codons and stayed in frame with V and J; all others were non-productive. Following IMGT convention, CDR3 was defined as the stretch from the second conserved V-encoded cysteine to the conserved J-encoded phenylalanine. Sequences without an unambiguous match to a single V gene segment were excluded from the earlier analysis of several hundred of the donors. In an earlier analysis of some 590 of the donors, a V segment was called functional when productive rearrangements were above 56.7%, and segregating when the standard deviation between donors exceeded 5%. A statistical classification framework was built for diagnosing cytomegalovirus status from the catalog of TCR beta chain sequences. In a later analysis, TCR nucleotide sequences were compared against IMGT/GENE-DB human TR gene sequences so that V and J genes could be assigned. The TCRdist pipeline was used in a later analysis to assign CDR3 sequences and most-parsimonious VDJ recombination scenarios. A later analysis defined each TCR beta chain by its CDR3 amino acid sequence plus V-gene family, and excluded reads lacking a unique V-gene family. In a later analysis, 450 to 600 highly shared, low-generation-probability nucleotide sequences were removed to address suspected cross-contamination and a sequencing artifact. A later analysis calculated a clonal expansion index for each public chain from normalized within-repertoire ranks of inferred template counts. A later analysis computed generation probabilities with a VDJ recombination model fitted to out-of-frame rearrangements, and checked the results against IGoR. A later analysis scored TCR-TCR, TCR-HLA and TCR-CMV co-occurrence with hypergeometric tests, applying a repertoire-size bias correction to TCR pairs. A later analysis estimated false discovery rates by permuting HLA or CMV assignments 20 times. In a later analysis, co-occurring TCRs were grouped using DBSCAN, and TCRdist sequence similarity was added for clustering within HLA-allele-positive subsets. Repertoires with fewer than 30,000 or more than 120,000 public chains, plus five repertoires with anomalous nucleotide sharing, were excluded from co-occurrence clustering. Here the immuneACCESS table is served through TCRdb, limited to in-frame sequences with V and J called. Missing clones are a known gap in these copies; in checked studies unresolved V genes cover under half, and the rest lacks a known reason. V, J and clone size are those of that table, while D and trimming were read from the DNA. The sample records 90,000 to 120,000 clones, around three quarters of which are singletons. In total, the top ten clones hold under 4.5% of the sample.

According to the germline V gene, CDR1 reads MGHRA and CDR2 reads YSYEKL. At the junction V is shortened by 1 base and J by 2 bases, with 8 bases in between. From its cysteine to its phenylalanine, the CDR3 spans 15 amino acids. The DNA shown is the 45-base CDR3, in frame from base 1. The cohort comprised some 680 healthy bone marrow donors. All cohort members were sampled while nominally healthy, although unrecorded immune exposures were likely present. The donor tested CMV seropositive and was one of the 289 seropositive cohort members. A peripheral blood sample was collected from each donor, and TCR beta sequencing was performed on peripheral blood mononuclear cells. The Qiagen DNeasy Blood Extraction Kit was used to extract genomic DNA from the blood cell samples.

Sequencing used PBMCs. In this chain, TRBV4-1 is recombined with TRBJ2-2; TRBD1 might be the D gene, on 6 matching bases. The sequence derives from a woman aged 45-65 years in good health and CMV-seropositive. The CDR3 loop reads CASSQGTANTGELFF. The base sequence is TGCGCCAGCAGCCAAGGGACAGCCAACACCGGGGAGCTGTTTTTT.